These 16 T cell receptor beta chains share one sample of origin, sequenced in a study of OX40 agonist ivuxolimab in advanced cancers. Repertoires were generated with immunoSEQ multiplex PCR, while TCRdb's copy carries only in-frame clones and drops some. The table lists 20,000 or so clones, 70% to 90% of them singletons. The sequenced sample was CD4+ or CD8+ T cells sorted from blood, obtained in a trial of the OX40 agonist ivuxolimab. Source of these receptors: an adult with an advanced solid tumor such as melanoma, head and neck, liver or kidney cancer.

The rearrangement uses TRBV10-2 and TRBJ2-7; no reliable D call. The germline V gene has CDR1 WSHSY and CDR2 SAAADI. CDR3 size: 14 residues. V lost 3 bases and J lost 0, with 9 bases in between. The CDR3, as DNA: TGCGCCAGCAGTGACTACTCAAGCTCCTACGAGCAGTACTTC. Translation: CASSDYSSSYEQYF.

The chain joins TRBV20-1 to TRBJ1-2; D is unclear. The germline V gene has CDR1 DFQATT and CDR2 SNEGSKA (reference sequence). V lost 6 bases and J 3 bases, leaving 5 bases between the germline ends. The CDR3 is made up of 10 amino acids. The CDR3 loop reads CSAEDYGYTF. Written as DNA, the CDR3 is TGCAGTGCGGAAGACTATGGCTACACCTTC.

The CDR3 nucleotides are TGCAGCGTTGAAGGCCCGGACGGAGCCTACGAGCAGTACTTC. Translated: CSVEGPDGAYEQYF. The chain has TRBV29-1 and TRBJ2-7; D is unresolved. V lost 1 base and J lost 2, with 12 bases in between. The CDR3 has 14 amino acids. Germline values: CDR1 SQVTM, CDR2 ANQGSEA.

The V and J genes are TRBV15 and TRBJ2-5; 9 bases line up with TRBD2. Germline assignment: CDR1 LNHNV and CDR2 YYDKDF (reference sequence). The length of the CDR3 is 16 residues. The ends lost 3 bases at V and 3 bases at J; junction bases unmatched: 8. Here the CDR3 reads CATSRGTSPWEETQYF. In DNA, the CDR3 is TGTGCCACCAGCAGGGGGACTAGCCCCTGGGAAGAGACCCAGTACTTC.

This clone was counted a few times. V is TRBV7-9 and J is TRBJ2-7, with 7 bases that match TRBD2. The germline V gene has CDR1 SEHNR and CDR2 FQNEAQ (reference sequence). The trim removed 5 bases at V and 2 bases at J, leaving 9 bases unmatched. This CDR3 comprises 15 residues. The CDR3 bases are TGTGCCAGCAGCCCCAGCGGGAATCGTCCCTACGAGCAGTACTTC. Amino acids: CASSPSGNRPYEQYF.

This chain links TRBV19 with TRBJ1-5; 7 bases line up with TRBD1. The CDR3 sequence is 15 residues long. Trimming cost V 8 bases and J 6 bases; bases outside gene matches: 13. Germline CDR1 and CDR2: LNHDA and SQIVND (reference sequence). The CDR3 DNA reads TGTGCCAGTCATCTCGAGGGGGCGCGGGGTCAGCCCCAGCATTTT. Translation gives CASHLEGARGQPQHF.

J is TRBJ2-2 and V is TRBV14, with TRBD2 matching 8 bases. V gave up 0 bases and J gave up 1 base; unmatched junction bases: 4. Germline V CDR1 and CDR2: SGHDN, FVKESK. The CDR3 is 17 amino acids. The CDR3 here is CASSQDLLAGNTGELFF. As DNA, the CDR3 is TGTGCCAGCAGCCAAGATCTCCTAGCGGGGAACACCGGGGAGCTGTTTTTT.

The genes are TRBV5-5 and TRBJ2-7, with D maybe TRBD1 (5 bases). The V and J ends lost 0 bases and 0 bases respectively, with 16 bases between them. CDR1 is SGHKS, CDR2 YYEKEE, per germline (reference sequence). The CDR3 length is 17 residues. The CDR3 DNA reads as TGTGCCAGCAGCTTGGTGGGGCCGTTAACAAACTCCTACGAGCAGTACTTC. Protein product: CASSLVGPLTNSYEQYF.

The rearrangement uses TRBV27 and TRBJ1-3; D call uncertain. Germline values: CDR1 MNHEY, CDR2 SMNVEV (reference sequence). This CDR3 has 14 amino acids. Trimming took 6 bases from V and 9 from J, leaving 18 bases between them. CDR3 nucleotides: TGTGCCAGCAGCCCGGGCGGAGAGAGTCGCACCATATATTTT. Its translation is CASSPGGESRTIYF.

The V and J genes are TRBV7-4 and TRBJ1-2, with a weak D call TRBD1 (5 bases). Trimming took off 0 bases at V and 8 bases at J, with 10 bases between the two ends. The germline V gene has CDR1 SGHVT and CDR2 SQSDAQ. The CDR3 contains 13 residues. The CDR3 DNA sequence: TGTGCCAGCAGCTTAGCGTTGCGGGGCGGCTACACCTTC. It yields the protein CASSLALRGGYTF. Full variable domain (rest looked up from reference TRBV7-4 and TRBJ1-2): GAGVSQSPRYKVAKRGRDVALRCDSISGHVTLYWYRQTLGQGSEVLTYSQSDAQRDKSGRPSGRFSAERPERSVSTLKIQRTEQGDSAVYLCASSLALRGGYTFGSGTRLTVV.

The chain combines TRBV23-1 with TRBJ1-4, with a weak D call TRBD1 (5 bases). Being an ORF, TRBV23-1 has a function that is uncertain. Trimming left V 2 bases short and J 6 bases short, with 16 bases between. The CDR3 has 16 amino acids. This chain's CDR3 is CASSQIGRAPYEKLFF. The CDR3 nucleotides read TGCGCCAGCAGTCAAATCGGCAGGGCGCCCTATGAAAAACTGTTTTTT.

The chain carries TRBV19 and TRBJ1-1; tentatively, D is TRBD1 (5 bases). Germline V gene data show CDR1 as LNHDA and CDR2 as SQIVND (reference sequence). The CDR3 sequence is 15 residues long. Trimming removed 7 bases at V and 5 bases at J, with 20 bases between. The CDR3 region has the DNA TGTGCCAGTAAAGGGGCCATAGAAACGGGAACTGAAGCTTTCTTT. It translates to CASKGAIETGTEAFF.

This chain links TRBV19 with TRBJ2-1; 9 nucleotides align to TRBD1. The V segment lost 0 bases and the J segment 3 bases; nucleotides outside the gene matches: 3. This CDR3 spans 16 amino acids. Germline assignment: CDR1 LNHDA and CDR2 SQIVND (reference sequence). The CDR3 loop reads CASSIDRDRVYNEQFF. CDR3 sequence (DNA): TGTGCCAGTAGTATAGACCGGGACAGGGTCTACAATGAGCAGTTCTTC.

V and J are TRBV9 and TRBJ2-1; the match to TRBD2 covers 7 bases. The CDR3 covers 16 residues. V lost 0 bases to trimming and J lost 5 bases; unmatched junction nucleotides: 8. Germline loops: CDR1 SGDLS, CDR2 YYNGEE. CDR3 amino acids: CASSVATGLNNNEQFF. CDR3 bases: TGTGCCAGCAGCGTAGCTACGGGACTAAACAACAATGAGCAGTTCTTC. Full variable domain (missing parts from reference TRBV9 and TRBJ2-1): DSGVTQTPKHLITATGQRVTLRCSPRSGDLSVYWYQQSLDQGLQFLIQYYNGEERAKGNILERFSAQQFPDLHSELNLSSLELGDSALYFCASSVATGLNNNEQFFGPGTRLTVL.

The chain carries TRBV9 and TRBJ2-7; possible D gene TRBD2, 5 bases. From germline, CDR1 is SGDLS and CDR2 YYNGEE. The length of the CDR3 is 11 residues. Trimming stripped 4 bases from V and 4 bases from J, with 6 bases between. CDR3 sequence: CASSRGYEQYF. CDR3 DNA sequence: TGTGCCAGCAGCCGGGGATACGAGCAGTACTTC. Full variable domain (missing parts from reference TRBV9 and TRBJ2-7): DSGVTQTPKHLITATGQRVTLRCSPRSGDLSVYWYQQSLDQGLQFLIQYYNGEERAKGNILERFSAQQFPDLHSELNLSSLELGDSALYFCASSRGYEQYFGPGTRLTVT.

CDR3 DNA: TGTGCCAGCAGCGACGAGCGGGGGGGCTACAATGAGCAGTTCTTC. Its protein product is CASSDERGGYNEQFF. The chain is built from TRBV9 and TRBJ2-1, with TRBD2 identical over 10 bases. Germline V gene sequence: CDR1 SGDLS, CDR2 YYNGEE. CDR3 length: 15 amino acids. V shed 3 bases and J 3 bases; nucleotides not matched to a gene: 3.